This T cell receptor (beta chain) stems from a study of T cells after yellow fever vaccination. Study summary: SMART-Seq v4 Ultra Low Input handled preparation of low-cell-number fractions.

A single record per CDR3 protein comes from TCRdb applying MiXCR to the 5' RACE reads. The sample records 500,000 to 700,000 distinct CDR3 sequences, over 15% being singletons. Germline V gives CDR1 SGHKS, CDR2 YYEKEE (reference sequence). Trimming shortened V by 0 bases and J by 3 bases, and 15 bases separated the two germline ends. This CDR3 is 16 amino acids long. The TCR comes from a man aged 25 to 45 who received the YFV17D yellow fever vaccine. Sequencing used PBMCs, obtained 15 days after the yellow fever booster vaccination. The rearrangement uses TRBV5-5 and TRBJ1-2; D ambiguous. The CDR3 DNA sequence: TGTGCCAGCAGCTTGGCCACACCGAGCGGAGACTATGGCTACACCTTC. It yields the protein CASSLATPSGDYGYTF. The entire variable domain, with the rest obtained from reference TRBV5-5 and TRBJ1-2, is as follows: DAGVTQSPTHLIKTRGQQVTLRCSPISGHKSVSWYQQVLGQGPQFIFQYYEKEERGRGNFPDRFSARQFPNYSSELNVNALLLGDSALYLCASSLATPSGDYGYTFGSGTRLTVV.